This entry lists 13 T cell receptor beta chains sequenced from one sample in a study of shared clonotypes between healthy human individuals. Libraries were prepared by immunoSEQ multiplex PCR; TCRdb keeps only in-frame clonotypes and omits some of them. Of some 2,100,000 clones in the sample, approximately 96% were seen once. The sample taken for sequencing was naive CD4+ T cells sorted from blood. Subset reported: CD45RA+ positively selected. Every receptor here comes from a man between 18 and 35 years old in good health.

This chain links TRBV27 with TRBJ2-2, with TRBD1 as a possible D gene (6 bases). The CDR3 runs to 14 residues. Trimming removed 2 bases from V and 3 bases from J, with 7 bases in between. CDR1 and CDR2 from the germline V gene are MNHEY and SMNVEV (reference sequence). CDR3 sequence reads: CASSLAGDTGELFF. In DNA form, the CDR3 reads TGTGCCAGCAGTTTAGCAGGGGACACCGGGGAGCTGTTTTTT.

This clone showed up just once. J is TRBJ2-2 and V is TRBV2; 9 nucleotides agree with TRBD1. Germline V CDR1 and CDR2: SNHLY, FYNNEI. The V gene end was trimmed by 6 bases and the J gene end by 4 bases; junction bases not matched to a gene: 9. The CDR3 covers 16 residues. CDR3 residues: CASSRGQGVGTGELFF. The CDR3 DNA follows: TGTGCCAGCAGCCGGGGACAGGGTGTCGGCACCGGGGAGCTGTTTTTT.

This chain connects TRBV29-1 to TRBJ2-4; D unclear. Germline assignment: CDR1 SQVTM and CDR2 ANQGSEA. This CDR3 has 13 amino acids. The germline V and J ends were trimmed by 4 bases and 0 bases, with 7 bases remaining between them. CDR3 DNA sequence: TGCAGCGTTGTAGGCGTAGCCAAAAACATTCAGTACTTC. It specifies CSVVGVAKNIQYF.

The V and J genes are TRBV11-2 and TRBJ2-7; 7 bases fit TRBD2. CDR1 and CDR2 (germline): SGHAT, FQNNGV. The CDR3 contains 15 residues. J gave up 1 base and V 5 bases, and 8 bases lay outside the gene matches. The CDR3 loop is CASSLGLDDSYEQYF. CDR3 nucleotide sequence: TGTGCCAGCAGCCTCGGACTAGACGATTCCTACGAGCAGTACTTC.

This clone was observed a few times. CDR3 protein: CASSDGLLLHEQYF. CDR3 in DNA: TGCGCCAGCAGTGACGGGCTGCTCCTACACGAGCAGTACTTC. The J gene is TRBJ2-7, the V gene TRBV10-2; D gene uncertain. There are 14 residues in the CDR3. With 3 bases removed from V and 5 bases from J, the gap between germline ends came to 14 bases. Per germline, CDR1 WSHSY and CDR2 SAAADI.

This sequence joins TRBV13 and TRBJ2-3; D is unresolved. Germline CDR1 PRHDT, CDR2 FYEKMQ (reference sequence). The CDR3 consists of 12 residues. The ends were cut back, 5 bases at V and 0 bases at J, with 3 bases in the middle. CDR3 region: CASSPSTDTQYF. CDR3 bases: TGTGCCAGCAGCCCTAGCACAGATACGCAGTATTTT.

This clone occurred once. The gene calls are TRBV5-6 and TRBJ2-7; D may be TRBD1 or TRBD2 (5 bases each). V shed 0 bases and J shed 6 bases, with 19 bases lying between them. Germline V gene lookup returns CDR1 SGHDT and CDR2 YYEEEE. This CDR3 has 16 amino acids. CDR3 coding DNA: TGTGCCAGCAGCTTGGTTGGGGGTGAGGATCGGGGCGAGCAGTACTTC. It codes for CASSLVGGEDRGEQYF.

The V call is TRBV6-1, the J call TRBJ1-6; tentative D call: TRBD1 (5 bases). Trimming removed 4 bases at V and 4 bases at J, with 11 bases between. The CDR3 runs 15 residues. Germline-derived CDR1 and CDR2 are MNHNS and SASEGT. CDR3 in DNA: TGTGCCAGCAGTGGACAGAAAAAGTATAATTCACCCCTCCACTTT. The encoded protein is CASSGQKKYNSPLHF.

On this clone itself: Germline and junction disagree at one end, which may indicate a read error. The chain is built from TRBV4-1 and TRBJ2-3; D perhaps matches TRBD2 (6 bases). The germline V gene encodes CDR1 MGHRA and CDR2 YSYEKL. This CDR3 is built from 11 residues. CDR3 region: CASAGRYAWDF. CDR3 nucleotide sequence: TGCGCCAGCGCGGGGAGATACGCATGGGATTTT.

The rearrangement joins TRBV6-1 to TRBJ2-5; unclear D gene. V was trimmed by 6 bases and J by 1 base, leaving 15 bases between them. Germline loops: CDR1 MNHNS, CDR2 SASEGT. This CDR3 spans 15 amino acids. The chain's CDR3 is CASSAIAFGQETQYF. The CDR3 DNA follows: TGTGCCAGCAGCGCAATAGCCTTCGGCCAAGAGACCCAGTACTTC.

This clone was detected only once. V is TRBV5-1 and J is TRBJ2-3, with 7 nucleotides matching TRBD1. Unmatched junction bases numbered 8, after V lost 4 bases and J lost 0 bases. Germline CDR1 SGHRS, CDR2 YFSETQ. The CDR3 has 16 amino acids. Here the CDR3 reads CASSATGTASTDTQYF. CDR3 bases: TGCGCCAGCAGCGCTACTGGGACAGCTAGCACAGATACGCAGTATTTT.

The genes are TRBV5-1 and TRBJ2-7, with TRBD1 matching over 11 bases. The V gene end was trimmed by 4 bases and the J gene end by 0 bases; junction bases not matched to a gene: 6. The germline gives CDR1 SGHRS, CDR2 YFSETQ. The CDR3 has 16 amino acids. In nucleotides, the CDR3 is TGCGCCAGCAGCACCGGGACAGGGGGGAGCTCCTACGAGCAGTACTTC. It codes for CASSTGTGGSSYEQYF.

The chain uses TRBV30 and TRBJ2-1; 9 bases map to TRBD2. Germline CDR1 and CDR2: GTSNPN and SVGIG (reference sequence). The CDR3 extends over 14 amino acids. V was pared by 3 bases and J by 3 bases, with 3 bases of the junction left unmatched. The CDR3 DNA reads TGTGCCTGGAGACGTAGCGGGAGCTACAATGAGCAGTTCTTC. Amino acid sequence: CAWRRSGSYNEQFF.